This TCR beta chain was found in a study of radiotherapy plus CTLA-4 blockade in lung cancer. Study-wide background: The study recorded objective responses in roughly 18% of patients and disease control in 31%. General study results and limits: Researchers report tumor-derived TCR clones expanding in blood after radiotherapy plus ipilimumab.

The ends lost 5 bases at V and 4 bases at J; junction bases unmatched: 10. CDR3 length: 15 amino acids. Germline assignment: CDR1 MNHEY and CDR2 SMNVEV (reference sequence). Repertoires were generated with immunoSEQ multiplex PCR, while TCRdb's copy carries only in-frame clones and drops some. This sample has roughly 69,000 clones, with about 72% found just once. Comments on this clone: Its antigen remains unidentified.

This TCR was sampled from a human donor with non-small cell lung cancer whose response to radiotherapy plus ipilimumab could not be evaluated. Some clones in this sample may be carry-over from other donors' samples. This material consisted of peripheral blood, taken from a patient treated with radiotherapy plus ipilimumab. The V and J genes are TRBV27 and TRBJ2-5; TRBD1 matches at 7 bases. CDR3 sequence (DNA): TGTGCCAGCAGTGAACAGGGGCCTCCGGGAGAGACCCAGTACTTC. Protein sequence: CASSEQGPPGETQYF.